A single sample gave rise to the 28 T cell receptor beta chains below, sequenced in a study of identical twins. Via MiXCR, TCRdb re-called the 5' RACE reads, giving one row per CDR3 protein. This sample has hundreds of thousands of distinct CDR3 sequences; less than 8% occur once, and the top ten carry 1.9%. The same specimen was also included in a second study, on yellow fever vaccine responses in identical twins.

Sequencing was done on a sample of memory (CD45RO+) T cells sorted from blood. These receptors were taken from a woman between 18 and 29 years old in good health.

The chain is built from TRBV25-1 and TRBJ2-1; TRBD2 aligns across 8 bases. Germline V gene lookup returns CDR1 MGHDK and CDR2 SYGVNS. Unmatched junction bases numbered 4, after V lost 6 bases and J lost 6 bases. This CDR3 has 13 residues. DNA of the CDR3: TGTGCCAGCAGGGAGCTAGCGGGCAATGAGCAGTTCTTC. Amino acids: CASRELAGNEQFF. Filled out from reference TRBV25-1 and TRBJ2-1, the complete variable domain reads EADIYQTPRYLVIGTGKKITLECSQTMGHDKMYWYQQDPGMELHLIHYSYGVNSTEKGDLSSESTVSRIRTEHFPLTLESARPSHTSQYLCASRELAGNEQFFGPGTRLTVL.

The chain combines TRBV6-2 or TRBV6-3 with TRBJ2-7; D ambiguous. V lost 7 bases to trimming and J lost 5 bases, with 12 bases between them. Germline V CDR1 and CDR2: MNHEY, SVGEGT. This CDR3 region has 12 residues. Here the CDR3 DNA reads TGTGCCAGCACCCAGGCGGCTAACGAGCAGTACTTC. It codes for CASTQAANEQYF.

The chain is built from TRBV10-3 and TRBJ1-1; D gene uncertain. Trimming cost V 4 bases and J 2 bases, with 8 bases left between them. This CDR3 is built from 13 residues. Germline values: CDR1 ENHRY, CDR2 SYGVKD. CDR3 coding DNA: TGTGCCATCAGTGGACTGAAAAACACTGAAGCTTTCTTT. Its protein is CAISGLKNTEAFF.

This clonotype has only a few counts. This sequence joins TRBV29-1 and TRBJ1-2; 7 nucleotides match TRBD1. Germline lookup yields CDR1 SQVTM and CDR2 ANQGSEA. V trimming: 1 base; J trimming: 4 bases; junction bases outside the gene matches: 15. The CDR3 spans 17 residues. CDR3 sequence: CSVEGEGARGQVYGYTF. DNA for the CDR3: TGCAGCGTTGAAGGGGAGGGGGCCCGAGGCCAGGTCTATGGCTACACCTTC.

The rearrangement joins TRBV28 to TRBJ2-3, with 7 nucleotides matching TRBD1. The J segment lost 1 base and the V segment lost 8 bases, leaving 6 bases of the junction unmatched. CDR3 length equals 14 residues. The germline V gene has CDR1 MDHEN and CDR2 SYDVKM. This CDR3 is CASDDRDRTDTQYF. In nucleotides, the CDR3 is TGTGCCAGCGATGACAGGGATCGCACAGATACGCAGTATTTT.

The rearrangement uses TRBV4-1 and TRBJ2-3, with D unresolved. Germline CDR1 MGHRA, CDR2 YSYEKL. Trimming took 3 bases from V and 6 from J, leaving 13 bases between them. The CDR3 loop spans 14 amino acids. For the CDR3, the DNA is TGCGCCAGCAGCCAGCCAACTATAGCCGATACGCAGTATTTT. This encodes CASSQPTIADTQYF.

J is TRBJ2-1 and V is TRBV3-1; no reliable D call. V was pared by 0 bases and J by 4 bases, with 7 bases between. Germline CDR1 reads LGHDT; CDR2 reads YNNKEL (reference sequence). The CDR3 has 14 residues. This chain's CDR3 is CASSQDQFYNEQFF. The CDR3 DNA reads TGTGCCAGCAGCCAAGACCAGTTTTACAATGAGCAGTTCTTC.

This clonotype was recorded at least ten times. This chain links TRBV20-1 with TRBJ2-3; D gene ambiguous. V lost 3 bases to trimming and J lost 2 bases, with 6 bases between them. The CDR3 sequence is 12 residues long. Germline assignment: CDR1 DFQATT and CDR2 SNEGSKA (reference sequence). The CDR3 region has the DNA TGCAGTGCTAGCGCTTTCACAGATACGCAGTATTTT. This translates into CSASAFTDTQYF.

Ten or more counts support this clonotype. V usage is TRBV6-2 or TRBV6-3 and J usage is TRBJ2-1; 7 bases fit TRBD1. Germline trimming cut 5 bases from V and 9 bases from J; bases unmatched to any gene: 10. This CDR3 contains 14 residues. The germline V gene encodes CDR1 MNHEY and CDR2 SVGEGT. The CDR3 nucleotides read TGTGCCAGCAGTCGAACTGACAGGGTGGCTGAGCAGTTCTTC. It is translated as CASSRTDRVAEQFF.

This clonotype was seen ten or more times. This chain connects TRBV5-1 to TRBJ2-7; perhaps TRBD1 as D (6 bases). The CDR3 has 15 amino acids. Trimming left V 4 bases short and J 4 bases short, with 18 bases between. Germline V CDR1 and CDR2: SGHRS, YFSETQ. This chain's CDR3 is CASSRGDRYPYEQYF. The CDR3 DNA is TGCGCCAGCAGCCGTGGAGACAGGTACCCATACGAGCAGTACTTC.

This clonotype was found many times. This chain uses TRBV6-5 with TRBJ2-3; the match to TRBD1 covers 9 bases. Per germline, CDR1 MNHEY and CDR2 SVGAGI. The CDR3 loop spans 14 amino acids. Trimming took 2 bases from V and 8 from J; bases not matched to a gene: 5. The CDR3 coding sequence is TGTGCCAGCAGTTACGGGACAGGGTATGGTACGCAGTATTTT. It translates to CASSYGTGYGTQYF.

This clonotype was counted a few times. The V and J genes are TRBV7-2 and TRBJ2-7; 7 positions match TRBD2. Germline V gives CDR1 SGHTA, CDR2 FQGNSA. The trim removed 5 bases at V and 3 bases at J, leaving 7 bases unmatched. The CDR3 is 14 amino acids. The CDR3 DNA is TGTGCCAGCAGCCTCGCTAGCGGAAACTACGAGCAGTACTTC. Encoded protein: CASSLASGNYEQYF.

The chain joins TRBV20-1 to TRBJ2-3; 8 bases map to TRBD2. The CDR3 runs to 14 residues. V was clipped by 6 bases and J by 6 bases; unmatched bases: 11. CDR1 is DFQATT and CDR2 is SNEGSKA in the germline V gene (reference sequence). The CDR3 bases are TGCAGTGCCGTAAAAGCGGGAGTTCCCGATACGCAGTATTTT. Protein product: CSAVKAGVPDTQYF.

This rearrangement joins TRBV19 to TRBJ2-1; the match to TRBD2 covers 11 bases. The CDR3 contains 14 residues. The V gene's germline CDR1 is LNHDA and CDR2 SQIVND (reference sequence). The V and J ends lost 3 bases and 8 bases, in that order; junction bases with no gene match: 3. This chain's CDR3 is CASSILAGGYEQFF. In nucleotides, the CDR3 is TGTGCCAGTAGTATTCTAGCGGGAGGCTATGAGCAGTTCTTC.

This clonotype was detected ten times or more. The V and J genes are TRBV7-2 and TRBJ2-7; D is undetermined. Trimming removed 5 bases from V and 6 bases from J, with 14 bases in between. CDR1 is SGHTA and CDR2 is FQGNSA in the germline V gene. The CDR3 loop spans 13 amino acids. The CDR3, as DNA: TGTGCCAGCAGCCCATTAGAAGATGGCGAGCAGTACTTC. Encoded protein: CASSPLEDGEQYF. The whole variable domain, remainder taken from reference TRBV7-2 and TRBJ2-7, is GAGVSQSPSNKVTEKGKDVELRCDPISGHTALYWYRQSLGQGLEFLIYFQGNSAPDKSGLPSDRFSAERTGGSVSTLTIQRTQQEDSAVYLCASSPLEDGEQYFGPGTRLTVT.

The rearrangement joins TRBV4-3 to TRBJ2-3, with D uncertain. The V gene's germline CDR1 is LGHNA and CDR2 YSLEER. The CDR3 is made up of 16 amino acids. Between the trimmed V and J ends, which lost 1 base and 10 bases, there was a span of 21 bases. The CDR3: CASSQGVMGFDGPQYF. CDR3 DNA: TGCGCCAGCAGCCAAGGGGTAATGGGGTTTGATGGACCGCAGTATTTT.

This clonotype was picked up a small number of times. This chain connects TRBV5-5 to TRBJ2-3; D is tentatively TRBD1 or TRBD2 (5 bases each). The CDR3 totals 13 residues. Trimming removed 1 base at V and 5 bases at J, with 8 bases between. Germline lookup yields CDR1 SGHKS and CDR2 YYEKEE (reference sequence). This CDR3 is CASSLPGRDTQYF. For the CDR3, the DNA is TGTGCCAGCAGCTTGCCGGGGCGAGATACGCAGTATTTT.

This clonotype came up many times. This chain uses TRBV7-3 with TRBJ2-4, with 7 bases identical to TRBD2. CDR1 is SGHTA and CDR2 is FQGTGA in the germline V gene. The CDR3 has 18 amino acids. J was trimmed by 3 bases and V by 5 bases; bases with no gene match: 16. CDR3 residues: CASSPASASGKDKNIQYF. The CDR3 nucleotides read TGTGCCAGCAGCCCGGCGTCGGCCAGCGGGAAGGACAAAAACATTCAGTACTTC.

This clonotype was seen many times. This chain connects TRBV11-2 to TRBJ2-3; the D is unclear. From germline, CDR1 is SGHAT and CDR2 FQNNGV. Trimming shortened V by 5 bases and J by 1 base, and 7 bases separated the two germline ends. The CDR3 spans 13 residues. The CDR3 here is CASSASGTDTQYF. The DNA for the CDR3 is TGTGCCAGCAGCGCCTCCGGCACAGATACGCAGTATTTT.

In its sample, this clonotype was seen many times. The rearrangement joins TRBV6-1 to TRBJ1-1; D is perhaps TRBD1 (6 bases). Trimming stripped 6 bases from V and 0 bases from J, with 17 bases between. CDR3 length: 16 residues. Germline V lookup: CDR1 MNHNS, CDR2 SASEGT. The CDR3 DNA sequence: TGTGCCAGCAGACCAAAATGGACAGACTTGAACACTGAAGCTTTCTTT. It translates to CASRPKWTDLNTEAFF.

The chain has TRBV10-1 and TRBJ2-5; possibly TRBD2 for D (6 bases). The length of the CDR3 is 16 residues. V lost 0 bases, J lost 2 bases, and 13 bases lay in between. Germline V CDR1 and CDR2: WNHNN, SYGVQD (reference sequence). CDR3 DNA: TGCGCCAGCAGTGAGTCCGGAGCGGGCAAACAAGAGACCCAGTACTTC. Translated, it gives CASSESGAGKQETQYF.

There are a few counts of this clonotype. This sequence joins TRBV7-3 and TRBJ2-5; D is unresolved. The V and J ends lost 2 bases and 7 bases respectively, with 11 bases between them. The germline V gene encodes CDR1 SGHTA and CDR2 FQGTGA. The CDR3 is made up of 13 amino acids. The CDR3 here is CASSLSHPGTQYF. DNA for the CDR3: TGTGCCAGCAGCTTATCGCACCCGGGGACCCAGTACTTC.

This rearrangement joins TRBV9 to TRBJ2-1, with D tentatively TRBD1 (6 bases). The CDR3 runs to 15 residues. The V and J ends lost 3 bases and 6 bases respectively, with 16 bases between them. CDR1 is SGDLS and CDR2 is YYNGEE in the germline V gene. The CDR3 is CASSARTDPINEQFF. The CDR3 DNA sequence: TGTGCCAGCAGCGCTCGGACAGACCCCATCAATGAGCAGTTCTTC.

This clonotype came up a few times. The V call is TRBV27, the J call TRBJ1-1; D gene ambiguous. CDR1 and CDR2 (germline): MNHEY, SMNVEV (reference sequence). Trimming left V 6 bases short and J 4 bases short, with 3 bases between. This CDR3 comprises 10 residues. CDR3 amino acids: CASRFTEAFF. For the CDR3, the DNA is TGTGCCAGCAGATTCACTGAAGCTTTCTTT.

This clonotype was found a few times. The genes are TRBV7-6 and TRBJ1-1, with a possible D match to TRBD1 (5 bases). The V and J ends lost 8 bases and 7 bases respectively, with 17 bases between them. Germline values: CDR1 SGHVS, CDR2 FNYEAQ. CDR3 length equals 13 residues. The CDR3 loop reads CASSAGTGVEAFF. The CDR3 nucleotides are TGTGCCAGCTCCGCTGGGACGGGAGTTGAAGCTTTCTTT.

The chain uses TRBV4-2 and TRBJ2-2; the D call may be TRBD1 or TRBD2 (6 bases each). Germline V CDR1 and CDR2: LGHNA, YNFKEQ. This CDR3 is 16 amino acids long. The ends were cut back, 0 bases at V and 6 bases at J, with 14 bases in the middle. The CDR3 loop reads CASSQDLGGGAGELFF. The DNA of the CDR3 is TGTGCCAGCAGCCAAGATCTAGGAGGGGGAGCCGGGGAGCTGTTTTTT.

This clonotype was observed at least ten times. The chain links TRBV7-6 to TRBJ2-7, with D perhaps matching TRBD1 (6 bases). V was clipped by 1 base and J by 5 bases, with 9 bases between them. There are 13 residues in the CDR3. Germline CDR1 and CDR2: SGHVS and FNYEAQ. In nucleotides, the CDR3 is TGTGCCAGCAGCTTAGTGGCAGGGGACGAGCAGTACTTC. This gives the protein CASSLVAGDEQYF.

This clonotype was picked up a small number of times. This rearrangement joins TRBV29-1 to TRBJ2-1; tentatively, D is TRBD1 or TRBD2 (5 bases each). The V end lost 4 bases, the J end lost 0 bases, and 7 bases lay between the germline ends. The CDR3 sequence is 13 residues long. The germline V gene has CDR1 SQVTM and CDR2 ANQGSEA. For the CDR3, the DNA is TGCAGCGTTGCAGGGAGCTCCTACAATGAGCAGTTCTTC. Its translation is CSVAGSSYNEQFF.